This T cell receptor beta chain was recorded in a study of blood T cell repertoires in COVID-19. The overall study: From T cells, B-cell-depleted T cells, or PBMCs came the material, which was cDNA or gDNA.

Original processing notes: The assay estimated nucleated cells by amplifying reference gene primers. Produced via immunoSEQ multiplex PCR; TCRdb's table is partial and in-frame only. Clone size and V and J calls were adopted from that table, with D and trimming inferred from the DNA. The sample lists approximately 350,000 clones; more than 70% were seen once. Recruited during active infection, patients (from Seattle) were subsequently followed longitudinally. The CDR3 covers 16 residues. Trimming shortened V by 4 bases and J by 4 bases, and 16 bases separated the two germline ends. Looked up from germline, CDR1 is MNHNS and CDR2 is SASEGT.

The clonotype originates from a woman in her 30s with COVID-19, enrolled during active disease. Sequenced input: peripheral blood. The chain uses TRBV6-1 and TRBJ1-4, with D uncertain. CDR3 coding DNA: TGTGCCAGCAGTGTGAGGTGGCAGCTCAATAATGAAAAACTGTTTTTT. Residues: CASSVRWQLNNEKLFF.